This record concerns one T cell receptor (beta chain) sequence. This record belongs to a study of blood T cells in healthy people across ages. Then a second PCR, running roughly 6 to 11 cycles, was carried out with a sample-barcoded 5' primer and a J-beta primer mix. TCRdb ran MiXCR on the 5' RACE reads and lists one entry per CDR3 protein. This table holds some 320,000 distinct CDR3 sequences, around 30% found once. From germline, CDR1 is DFQATT and CDR2 SNEGSKA (reference sequence). The ends were cut back, 3 bases at V and 7 bases at J, with 24 bases in the middle. The CDR3 sequence is 16 residues long.

The TCR was taken from a woman aged 70-85 years in good health. V usage is TRBV20-1 and J usage is TRBJ1-1; weak D call: TRBD1 (5 bases). The sequenced material came from blood. The CDR3 loop reads CSASPVFRVEGDEAFF. For the CDR3, the DNA is TGCAGTGCTAGTCCGGTGTTTAGGGTGGAAGGGGATGAAGCTTTCTTT.